The T cell receptor (beta chain) under discussion was sequenced for a study of T cells in women clearing cervical HPV infection. Study overall: Women with histologically confirmed HPV16-related CIN3 or worse, 2 with invasive cancer, served as cases.

About this clone itself: Antigen: not known. The read comes to an end 3 residues before the CDR3 does, leaving the germline J gene to fill in the end.

Study-wide findings and caveats: CIN3+ cases had significantly higher TCR repertoire richness than controls, but evenness did not differ. TRBV6-7 abundance was lower in cases than controls (about 0.099% versus 0.16%).

The CDR3 sequence is 14 residues long. The germline V gene encodes CDR1 ENHRY and CDR2 SYGVKD. V lost 6 bases to trimming and J lost 0 bases, with 9 bases between them. The protocol was immunoSEQ multiplex PCR, while the TCRdb copy is restricted to in-frame clones and leaves out a portion. Here the sample table reports around 30,000 clones. The origin of this receptor is a woman between 18 and 70 years old with a cervical HPV16 infection that either progressed to CIN3+ or cleared (not recorded which). Sequenced input: blood buffy coat. The V call is TRBV10-3, the J call TRBJ1-5; D perhaps matches TRBD1 (5 bases). CDR3 loop: CAIRDTNSNQPQHF. CDR3 bases read: TGTGCCATCAGGGACACAAATAGCAATCAGCCC.